The clone carrying this T cell receptor (beta chain) was seen a single time. Libraries were prepared by immunoSEQ multiplex PCR; TCRdb keeps only in-frame clonotypes and omits some of them. Of roughly 130,000 clones detected, roughly nine tenths appear once; the ten largest clones hold about 8.2%. The data derive from a study of cytomegalovirus exposure and HLA in healthy donors. Input material: PBMCs. The sequence derives from a young woman in good health and CMV-seropositive.

CDR3 DNA: TGTGCCAGCACCGATAGCGGGGGGGCAGCAGATACGCAGTATTTT. Translated: CASTDSGGAADTQYF. The gene calls are TRBV6-5 and TRBJ2-3; TRBD2 agrees at 11 bases. V lost 7 bases to trimming and J lost 4 bases; unmatched junction nucleotides: 7. From germline, CDR1 is MNHEY and CDR2 SVGAGI. This CDR3 spans 15 amino acids.